The rows below give T cell receptor beta chains drawn from one sample of a study of metastatic and nonmetastatic thyroid tumors. MiXCR reprocessed the PCR reads for TCRdb. Of 20,000 to 25,000 clones listed, around a fifth are singletons. The material sequenced was tumor tissue. These receptors all come from a female donor with papillary thyroid cancer or a benign thyroid nodule (not recorded which). Some clones in this sample may be carry-over from other donors' samples. CDR3s include the opening cysteine and the closing phenylalanine or tryptophan. The D gene is left open where the match is weak. Not all rows give a size; the values are once, few, many and, for expanded clones, a class.

TGTGCCAGCAGCTCAGGAAGTACTGAAGCTTTCTTT	CASSSGSTEAFF	many	TRBV7-6	-	TRBJ1-1
TGTGCCAGCAGCTTAGCGGCCCTTGACGAGCAGTACTTC	CASSLAALDEQYF	-	TRBV7-9	-	TRBJ2-7
TGCAGCGTTGAAGTGCAGTACCAAGAGACCCAGTACTTC	CSVEVQYQETQYF	many	TRBV29-1	-	TRBJ2-5
TGTGCCAGCAGCCCGGACACGTATAATTCACCCCTCCACTTT	CASSPDTYNSPLHF	medium-sized	TRBV28	-	TRBJ1-6
TGTGCCAGCAGCCCAAGAGGCCCAGGGGGCACAGATACGCAGTATTTT	CASSPRGPGGTDTQYF	many	TRBV11-2	-	TRBJ2-3
TGCAGTGCTAGAGATGGTTCGGGAGCGCGCCCAGATACGCAGTATTTT	CSARDGSGARPDTQYF	-	TRBV20-1	-	TRBJ2-3
TGCGCCAGCAGCTTGGGTGGGACACGTGAAAAACTGTTTTTT	CASSLGGTREKLFF	many	TRBV5-1	-	TRBJ1-4
TGTGCCAGCAGCTGGGGAAATTTGAACACTGAAGCTTTCTTT	CASSWGNLNTEAFF	-	TRBV7-2	-	TRBJ1-1
TGCGCCAGCAGCCAAGAGGCTAGGCTTTCATACGAGCAGTACTTC	CASSQEARLSYEQYF	few	TRBV4-1	-	TRBJ2-7
TGTGCCAGCAGGGCCGGGACCCAGAGCTCCTACGAGCAGTACTTC	CASRAGTQSSYEQYF	once	TRBV11-2	-	TRBJ2-7
TGCAGTGCTAGACGGACAGGTTCATCCTACGAGCAGTACTTC	CSARRTGSSYEQYF	many	TRBV20-1	TRBD1	TRBJ2-7
TGTGCCAGCAGCGCGAGGGACAAAGCGGCCCTCCACTTT	CASSARDKAALHF	-	TRBV11-3	-	TRBJ1-6
TGTGCCAGCAGTGAAGCGCCGGGGCGGGGGAACACTGAAGCTTTCTTT	CASSEAPGRGNTEAFF	-	TRBV6-1	-	TRBJ1-1
TGTGCCAGCAGCGGACCCTACAATGAGCAGTTCTTC	CASSGPYNEQFF	few	TRBV6-1	-	TRBJ2-1
TGTGCCAGCAGTTTAGGCGAGGGCTTCCAAGAGACCCAGTACTTC	CASSLGEGFQETQYF	few	TRBV12-3/TRBV12-4	-	TRBJ2-5
TGTGCCAGCAGGTCTGACAGGGCCCTTTACAATGAGCAGTTCTTC	CASRSDRALYNEQFF	-	TRBV2	TRBD1	TRBJ2-1
TGCGCCAGCAGGTACCTAGCGGGAGGGTACGAGCAGTACTTC	CASRYLAGGYEQYF	many	TRBV5-1	TRBD2	TRBJ2-7
TGTGCCAGCAGCTTTAGGCAGGACTACGAGCAGTACTTC	CASSFRQDYEQYF	many	TRBV7-2	-	TRBJ2-7
TGCAGCGTTGCACTAAACAGGGGGGAAAAACTGTTTTTT	CSVALNRGEKLFF	medium-sized	TRBV29-1	TRBD1	TRBJ1-4
TGTGCCAGCAGCCTCTTTGGTGGCACAGATACGCAGTATTTT	CASSLFGGTDTQYF	-	TRBV14	-	TRBJ2-3
TGCAGTGCTAGAGGTAGCGGGAGATTATTCGAGCAGTACTTC	CSARGSGRLFEQYF	-	TRBV20-1	TRBD2	TRBJ2-7
TGTGCCAGCAGCTCCTCTAGCGGGTGGGATACGCAGTATTTT	CASSSSSGWDTQYF	-	TRBV11-2	TRBD2	TRBJ2-3